The rows below give T cell receptor beta chains drawn from one sample of a study of T cell responses to AZD1222 COVID-19 vaccine. Assay used: immunoSEQ multiplex PCR; TCRdb lists only in-frame clones, some missing. Here the sample spans tens of thousands of clones, around four fifths being singletons. The specimen comprised peripheral blood, sampled 28 days after the second AZD1222 dose. The receptors shown here come from an adult who received the AZD1222 COVID-19 vaccine. Each CDR3 is given with its conserved first and last residue. D genes are given only for firm matches. Only some rows state a clone size, as once, few, many or a class for expanded clones.

j_call	clone_size	d_call	v_call	cdr3_aa	cdr3_nt
TRBJ1-1	-	TRBD1	TRBV19	CASIHTGTVNTEAFF	TGTGCCAGTATCCACACCGGGACAGTGAACACTGAAGCTTTCTTT
TRBJ1-1	-	TRBD1	TRBV9	CASSVGQQNTEAFF	TGTGCCAGCAGCGTGGGACAGCAGAACACTGAAGCTTTCTTT
TRBJ1-2	-	-	TRBV5-1	CASSLAERVGIGGYTF	TGCGCCAGCAGCTTGGCCGAGAGGGTAGGGATAGGTGGCTACACCTTC
TRBJ1-5	-	-	TRBV3-1/TRBV3-2	CASGDRYQPQHF	TGTGCCAGCGGGGACCGATATCAGCCCCAGCATTTT
TRBJ2-2	-	-	TRBV7-2	CASSLMTGRTGELFF	TGTGCCAGCAGCCTGATGACGGGGCGGACCGGGGAGCTGTTTTTT
TRBJ2-5	-	TRBD2	TRBV18	CASSPPGSGSETQYF	TGTGCCAGCTCACCACCGGGTAGCGGGAGCGAGACCCAGTACTTC
TRBJ1-2	-	-	TRBV7-8	CASSLEPGFYGYTF	TGTGCCAGCAGCTTAGAGCCAGGATTCTATGGCTACACCTTC
TRBJ1-2	-	TRBD1	TRBV11-2	CASGRGTGEGYTF	TGTGCCAGCGGCCGTGGGACAGGGGAAGGCTACACCTTC
TRBJ2-5	once	TRBD1	TRBV5-4	CASSPQGYQETQYF	TGTGCCAGCAGCCCACAGGGGTACCAAGAGACCCAGTACTTC
TRBJ2-6	-	TRBD2	TRBV28	CASSSYSGGLSGANVLTF	TGTGCCAGCAGTTCGTATAGCGGGGGGCTCTCTGGGGCCAACGTCCTGACTTTC
TRBJ1-3	few	-	TRBV11-3	CASSVGAGNTIYF	TGTGCCAGCAGCGTTGGGGCTGGAAACACCATATATTTT
TRBJ1-6	-	TRBD1	TRBV5-6	CASSPDRGNVMGSPLHF	TGTGCCAGCAGCCCGGACAGGGGGAATGTAATGGGTTCACCCCTCCACTTT
TRBJ1-2	-	TRBD1	TRBV15	CATSRVWDSYGYTF	TGTGCCACCAGCAGAGTTTGGGACAGCTATGGCTACACCTTC
TRBJ2-2	-	-	TRBV9	CASSARRNTGELFF	TGTGCCAGCAGCGCCCGACGGAACACCGGGGAGCTGTTTTTT
TRBJ1-5	-	-	TRBV2	CASSNLASNQPQHF	TGTGCCAGCAGTAACCTGGCTAGCAATCAGCCCCAGCATTTT
TRBJ2-3	-	-	TRBV15	CATSRGGEVADTQYF	TGTGCCACCAGCCGCGGTGGGGAGGTCGCAGATACGCAGTATTTT
TRBJ1-6	-	TRBD1	TRBV19	CASRTLDRGWNSPLHF	TGTGCCAGTAGAACCCTCGACAGGGGTTGGAATTCACCCCTCCACTTT
TRBJ2-3	-	-	TRBV7-9	CASSFGTSTDTQYF	TGTGCCAGCAGCTTCGGGACTAGCACAGATACGCAGTATTTT
TRBJ1-6	-	-	TRBV27	CASSARGFYNSPLHF	TGTGCCAGCAGTGCCAGGGGTTTCTATAATTCACCCCTCCACTTT
TRBJ1-1	-	-	TRBV10-3	CAISVSSAGTEAFF	TGTGCCATCAGTGTATCGTCTGCGGGGACTGAAGCTTTCTTT
TRBJ1-1	-	-	TRBV18	CASSSQHGEAFF	TGTGCCAGCTCATCCCAACATGGTGAAGCTTTCTTT
TRBJ2-6	-	-	TRBV7-9	CASSFPSGANVLTF	TGTGCCAGCAGCTTCCCATCTGGGGCCAACGTCCTGACTTTC
TRBJ1-5	-	-	TRBV6-5	CASSYRDSNQPQHF	TGTGCCAGCAGTTACCGGGATAGCAATCAGCCCCAGCATTTT
TRBJ1-5	-	-	TRBV2	CASSVQGGNQPQHF	TGTGCCAGCAGTGTGCAGGGAGGAAATCAGCCCCAGCATTTT
TRBJ2-2	-	TRBD2	TRBV18	CASSPDAGGITGELFF	TGTGCCAGCTCACCCGACGCGGGGGGGATCACCGGGGAGCTGTTTTTT